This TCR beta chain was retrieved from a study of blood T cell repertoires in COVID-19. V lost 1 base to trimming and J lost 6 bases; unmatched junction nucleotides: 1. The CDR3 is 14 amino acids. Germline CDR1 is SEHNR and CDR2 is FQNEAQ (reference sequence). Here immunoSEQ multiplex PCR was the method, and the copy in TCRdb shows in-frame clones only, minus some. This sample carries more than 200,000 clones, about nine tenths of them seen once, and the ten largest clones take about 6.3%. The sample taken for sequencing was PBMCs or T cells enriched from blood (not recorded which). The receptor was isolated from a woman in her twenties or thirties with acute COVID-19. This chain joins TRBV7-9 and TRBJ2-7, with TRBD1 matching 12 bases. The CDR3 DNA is TGTGCCAGCAGCTTAGGGGACAGGGGGCTCGAGCAGTACTTC. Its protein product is CASSLGDRGLEQYF.